The 25 T cell receptor beta chains given below trace back to one sample, sequenced in a study of CD8 T cells in Susac syndrome. Reverse transcription used about 0.5 to 1 ug RNA and random hexamers. TCRdb called the immunoSEQ multiplex PCR reads again in MiXCR, with one record for every CDR3 protein. The sample records 200,000 or so distinct CDR3 sequences, 90% to 95% being singletons. Material for sequencing was CD4+ T cells from PBMCs. Every receptor here comes from a human donor with multiple sclerosis.

V usage is TRBV12-3 or TRBV12-4 and J usage is TRBJ2-5; D is unclear. V was trimmed by 6 bases and J by 5 bases, leaving 16 bases between them. This CDR3 is built from 14 residues. In nucleotides, the CDR3 is TGTGCCAGCAGGAACACCGGCGCGGTGGAGACCCAGTACTTC. Protein product: CASRNTGAVETQYF.

V is TRBV24-1 and J is TRBJ1-1; D not resolved. CDR1 KGHDR and CDR2 SFDVKD come from the germline V gene. CDR3 size: 13 residues. The V end lost 4 bases, the J end lost 1 base, and 6 bases lay between the germline ends. The CDR3 nucleotides are TGTGCCACCAGTGACGACTGGAACACTGAAGCTTTCTTT. This translates into CATSDDWNTEAFF.

The V and J genes are TRBV29-1 and TRBJ2-3; possibly TRBD1 for D (6 bases). The germline CDR1 and CDR2 sequences are SQVTM and ANQGSEA. The CDR3 extends over 13 amino acids. Trimming cost V 4 bases and J 2 bases, with 10 bases left between them. The DNA for the CDR3 is TGCAGCGTTGGACGGGACAACACAGATACGCAGTATTTT. Translating it yields CSVGRDNTDTQYF.

The chain employs TRBV3-1 and TRBJ1-2, with TRBD1 matching over 7 bases. This CDR3 comprises 14 residues. The V segment lost 4 bases and the J segment 11 bases; nucleotides outside the gene matches: 13. Germline V gives CDR1 LGHDT, CDR2 YNNKEL (reference sequence). CDR3 sequence (DNA): TGTGCCAGCAGCCCCAAGGGGGCCACCATCGGGTACACCTTC. Encoded protein: CASSPKGATIGYTF.

The chain combines TRBV18 with TRBJ2-1; no clear D gene. Trimming removed 4 bases at V and 4 bases at J, with 8 bases between. Germline V CDR1 and CDR2: KGHSH, LQKENI. The CDR3 runs to 13 residues. The CDR3 is CASSLDAYNEQFF. The CDR3 DNA reads as TGTGCCAGCTCACTCGACGCGTACAATGAGCAGTTCTTC.

The rearrangement uses TRBV28 and TRBJ2-1; D gene ambiguous. CDR1 MDHEN and CDR2 SYDVKM come from the germline V gene. This CDR3 is 15 amino acids long. Trimming pared 5 bases from V and 6 bases from J, leaving 17 bases between. The CDR3 coding sequence is TGTGCCAGCAGTCCCGGGCGAAGCGTCGTCAATGAGCAGTTCTTC. Encoded protein: CASSPGRSVVNEQFF.

This chain links TRBV5-6 with TRBJ2-7; 7 positions agree with TRBD2. CDR1 is SGHDT, CDR2 YYEEEE, per germline. The CDR3 covers 14 residues. The V gene end was trimmed by 4 bases and the J gene end by 5 bases; junction bases not matched to a gene: 9. The CDR3 DNA is TGTGCCAGCAGCCCCCTTGGGGGGGTCGACGAGCAGTACTTC. Its translation: CASSPLGGVDEQYF.

This sequence joins TRBV3-1 and TRBJ2-3; TRBD2 aligns across 10 bases. CDR3 size: 16 residues. Germline CDR1 is LGHDT and CDR2 is YNNKEL (reference sequence). V was clipped by 2 bases and J by 2 bases; unmatched bases: 4. The chain's CDR3 is CASSQTSGAITDTQYF. The CDR3 DNA reads TGTGCCAGCAGCCAAACTAGCGGGGCTATCACAGATACGCAGTATTTT.

The chain uses TRBV9 and TRBJ2-7; D not certain. CDR3 length equals 15 residues. V lost 0 bases, J lost 0 bases, and 10 bases lay in between. Germline-derived CDR1 and CDR2 are SGDLS and YYNGEE. The CDR3 DNA reads TGTGCCAGCAGCGTAGGGTCGACGTCCTCCTACGAGCAGTACTTC. This encodes CASSVGSTSSYEQYF.

This sequence joins TRBV24-1 and TRBJ2-7; the D is unclear. Germline-derived CDR1 and CDR2 are KGHDR and SFDVKD. Trimming took 1 base from V and 8 from J, leaving 14 bases between them. This CDR3 region has 14 residues. The CDR3 DNA follows: TGTGCCACCAGTGATTTAGCTTTGCGTCTTAAGCAGTACTTC. Its protein product is CATSDLALRLKQYF.

The chain combines TRBV20-1 with TRBJ1-1; tentatively, D is TRBD1 (6 bases). V was cut by 3 bases and J by 0 bases, with 8 bases left in between. Germline V gene lookup returns CDR1 DFQATT and CDR2 SNEGSKA (reference sequence). The CDR3 sequence is 13 residues long. Here the CDR3 DNA reads TGCAGTGCTAGGCAGGGGCTGAACACTGAAGCTTTCTTT. This sequence encodes CSARQGLNTEAFF.

The chain links TRBV4-2 to TRBJ2-5; 8 bases fit TRBD1. V dropped 0 bases and J dropped 7; count of bases not matched to a gene: 7. The germline V gene encodes CDR1 LGHNA and CDR2 YNFKEQ. The CDR3 is 15 amino acids. In DNA, the CDR3 is TGTGCCAGCAGCCAAGAGGACAGGGCAAGGGTGACCCAGTACTTC. Residues: CASSQEDRARVTQYF.

The chain joins TRBV14 to TRBJ2-5; D not resolved. The CDR3 length is 13 residues. V lost 4 bases, J lost 5 bases, and 11 bases lay in between. Germline CDR1 is SGHDN and CDR2 is FVKESK. The CDR3, as DNA: TGTGCCAGCAGCCCTCGGGTTCGGGAGACCCAGTACTTC. Translating it yields CASSPRVRETQYF. The full variable domain, rest sourced from reference TRBV14 and TRBJ2-5, is EAGVTQFPSHSVIEKGQTVTLRCDPISGHDNLYWYRRVMGKEIKFLLHFVKESKQDESGMPNNRFLAERTGGTYSTLKVQPAELEDSGVYFCASSPRVRETQYFGPGTRLLVL.

This CDR3 reads CASGHHNTEAFF. The CDR3 coding sequence is TGTGCCAGCGGACACCACAACACTGAAGCTTTCTTT. The chain couples TRBV3-1 to TRBJ1-1; D may be TRBD1 (5 bases). The CDR3 is made up of 12 amino acids. Germline V lookup: CDR1 LGHDT, CDR2 YNNKEL (reference sequence). The V end lost 8 bases, the J end lost 2 bases, and 9 bases lay between the germline ends.

V is TRBV12-3 or TRBV12-4 and J is TRBJ2-5; D might be TRBD1 (6 bases). The CDR3 has 13 residues. V was shortened by 7 bases and J by 5 bases, with 14 bases between the two germline ends. The CDR3 reads CASNRTGKETQYF. The CDR3 DNA sequence: TGTGCCAGCAATCGAACAGGGAAGGAGACCCAGTACTTC.

This sequence joins TRBV5-4 and TRBJ2-5, with D tentatively TRBD1 or TRBD2 (5 bases each). Germline V lookup: CDR1 SGHNT, CDR2 YYREEE (reference sequence). The CDR3 is made up of 15 amino acids. Trimming shortened V by 3 bases and J by 4 bases, and 16 bases separated the two germline ends. DNA for the CDR3: TGTGCCAGCAGCTCCGGGACCTTCGAGGGAGAGACCCAGTACTTC. This codes for CASSSGTFEGETQYF.

The DNA of the CDR3 is TGTGCCAACGGTAGGGGAGGCACTGAAGCTTTCTTT. Translating gives CANGRGGTEAFF. The V call is TRBV10-3, the J call TRBJ1-1; D is possibly TRBD1 (5 bases). V gave up 10 bases and J gave up 4 bases, with 13 bases separating them. This CDR3 spans 12 amino acids. CDR1 and CDR2 from the germline V gene are ENHRY and SYGVKD.

The genes are TRBV7-6 and TRBJ2-5; D call uncertain. V was cut by 5 bases and J by 2 bases, with 9 bases left in between. The CDR3 has 13 amino acids. Germline V CDR1 and CDR2: SGHVS, FNYEAQ. Here the CDR3 DNA reads TGTGCCAGCAGCATGACTCATCAAGAGACCCAGTACTTC. Amino acid sequence: CASSMTHQETQYF.

This chain links TRBV20-1 with TRBJ2-1; no firm D call. Germline V gene sequence: CDR1 DFQATT, CDR2 SNEGSKA (reference sequence). V gave up 2 bases and J gave up 8 bases, with 13 bases separating them. The CDR3 spans 13 residues. CDR3 in DNA: TGCAGTGCTAGACCGATGATTCGCTATGAGCAGTTCTTC. It is translated as CSARPMIRYEQFF.

V is TRBV6-2 or TRBV6-3 and J is TRBJ2-1; D may be TRBD2 (7 bases). The CDR3 length is 13 residues. Per germline, CDR1 MNHEY and CDR2 SVGEGT. V lost 7 bases and J 10 bases, leaving 17 bases between the germline ends. The CDR3 reads CASTHGGGGEQFF. CDR3 coding DNA: TGTGCCAGCACCCACGGCGGGGGCGGAGAGCAGTTCTTC.

This clonotype was counted once. The chain has TRBV12-3 or TRBV12-4 and TRBJ1-5; perhaps TRBD1 as D (6 bases). The V end lost 6 bases, the J end lost 6 bases, and 15 bases lay between the germline ends. The CDR3 is made up of 14 amino acids. The chain's CDR3 is CASRLQGVRQPQHF. CDR3 coding DNA: TGTGCCAGCAGGCTACAGGGAGTGCGTCAGCCCCAGCATTTT.

J is TRBJ1-4 and V is TRBV7-9, with a weak D call TRBD1 (6 bases). The CDR3 has 16 residues. The germline V and J ends were trimmed by 1 base and 1 base, with 10 bases remaining between them. CDR1 is SEHNR and CDR2 is FQNEAQ in the germline V gene (reference sequence). The CDR3 is CASSLGLQGTNEKLFF. The CDR3, as DNA: TGTGCCAGCAGCTTAGGGCTACAGGGAACTAATGAAAAACTGTTTTTT.

The chain uses TRBV9 and TRBJ1-2; 9 nucleotides align to TRBD1. Germline V lookup: CDR1 SGDLS, CDR2 YYNGEE. V lost 4 bases to trimming and J lost 5 bases; unmatched junction nucleotides: 9. The CDR3 consists of 15 residues. In DNA, the CDR3 is TGTGCCAGCAGCCAAAGGACAGGGGATGAGTATGGCTACACCTTC. Translation: CASSQRTGDEYGYTF.

This chain joins TRBV28 and TRBJ1-6; TRBD1 matches at 7 bases. With V trimmed by 7 bases and J by 3 bases, 9 bases remained unmatched. This CDR3 is built from 16 residues. The germline gives CDR1 MDHEN, CDR2 SYDVKM. The CDR3: CASIAAGGLYNSPLHF. The CDR3 nucleotides read TGTGCCAGCATTGCGGCAGGGGGGCTCTATAATTCACCCCTCCACTTT.

The chain employs TRBV3-1 and TRBJ2-7; possible D gene TRBD2, 5 bases. The CDR3 extends over 12 amino acids. V gave up 0 bases and J gave up 8 bases, with 8 bases separating them. The germline V gene has CDR1 LGHDT and CDR2 YNNKEL (reference sequence). The CDR3 spells CASSQERAKQYF. The CDR3 nucleotides are TGTGCCAGCAGCCAAGAGAGGGCCAAGCAGTACTTC.